The 23 T cell receptor beta chains below all came from one sample that was sequenced in a study of cytomegalovirus exposure and HLA in healthy donors. Assay used: immunoSEQ multiplex PCR; TCRdb lists only in-frame clones, some missing. The table includes more than 250,000 clones, roughly 88% detected once. Material: PBMCs. These receptors all come from a woman between 18 and 29 years old in good health and CMV-seronegative.

As for this clone: Distinct nucleotide sequences in the sample also encode this CDR3. The chain links TRBV18 to TRBJ2-7, with 11 bases identical to TRBD1. The J segment lost 4 bases and the V segment lost 6 bases, leaving 8 bases of the junction unmatched. Germline CDR1 KGHSH, CDR2 LQKENI. This CDR3 region has 15 residues. The CDR3 nucleotides are TGTGCCAGCTCCCCGGGGACAGGGGGTAGGTACGAGCAGTACTTC. Its translation is CASSPGTGGRYEQYF. Complete variable domain (other parts from reference TRBV18 and TRBJ2-7): NAGVMQNPRHLVRRRGQEARLRCSPMKGHSHVYWYRQLPEEGLKFMVYLQKENIIDESGMPKERFSAEFPKEGPSILRIQQVVRGDSAAYFCASSPGTGGRYEQYFGPGTRLTVT.

The chain couples TRBV6-5 to TRBJ1-4; D unresolved. Germline values: CDR1 MNHEY, CDR2 SVGAGI. There are 16 residues in the CDR3. The V and J ends lost 2 bases and 1 base respectively, with 11 bases between them. This chain's CDR3 is CASSYRAGGTNEKLFF. Here the CDR3 DNA reads TGTGCCAGCAGTTACCGCGCCGGTGGAACTAATGAAAAACTGTTTTTT.

The V call is TRBV28, the J call TRBJ1-5; maybe TRBD1 (6 bases). CDR3 size: 16 residues. Trimming pared 3 bases from V and 4 bases from J, leaving 16 bases between. Germline lookup yields CDR1 MDHEN and CDR2 SYDVKM. In DNA, the CDR3 is TGTGCCAGCAGTTTGGCCGGGGGGGGCTCGAATCAGCCCCAGCATTTT. It translates to CASSLAGGGSNQPQHF.

The chain has TRBV28 and TRBJ1-2; D call uncertain. Trimming shortened V by 10 bases and J by 4 bases, and 16 bases separated the two germline ends. There are 13 residues in the CDR3. Germline V gives CDR1 MDHEN, CDR2 SYDVKM. The chain's CDR3 is CATLWLSGYGYTF. CDR3 bases: TGTGCCACCCTGTGGCTCAGCGGCTATGGCTACACCTTC.

For this clone: Other DNA sequences in this sample translate to the same CDR3. The genes are TRBV2 and TRBJ2-1; 8 bases are a match to TRBD2. Germline CDR1 is SNHLY and CDR2 is FYNNEI. The CDR3 length is 14 residues. V trimming: 4 bases; J trimming: 4 bases; junction bases outside the gene matches: 3. The chain's CDR3 is CASSGTSGYNEQFF. The CDR3 DNA follows: TGTGCCAGCAGTGGAACTAGCGGATACAATGAGCAGTTCTTC.

This sequence joins TRBV6-1 and TRBJ2-7; weak D call: TRBD1 (6 bases). Trimming took 1 base from V and 4 from J, leaving 14 bases between them. There are 15 residues in the CDR3. In germline, CDR1 is MNHNS, CDR2 SASEGT. Here the CDR3 DNA reads TGTGCCAGCAGTGAAGGGACAGCTACGGGATACGAGCAGTACTTC. Its protein product is CASSEGTATGYEQYF.

The chain combines TRBV7-9 with TRBJ2-7, with 16 bases matching TRBD2. This CDR3 spans 15 amino acids. The J segment lost 7 bases and the V segment lost 9 bases, leaving 9 bases of the junction unmatched. Germline CDR1 and CDR2: SEHNR and FQNEAQ (reference sequence). The CDR3 sequence is CASTGLAGGPGEQYF. The DNA of the CDR3 is TGTGCCAGTACGGGACTAGCGGGAGGGCCGGGAGAGCAGTACTTC.

V gene TRBV5-6 combines with J gene TRBJ2-1; possibly TRBD2 for D (6 bases). Per the germline V gene, CDR1 is SGHDT and CDR2 is YYEEEE. This CDR3 is built from 16 residues. Trimming removed 2 bases from V and 7 bases from J, with 19 bases in between. The CDR3 loop reads CASSLLRLGGENEQFF. The CDR3 DNA reads as TGTGCCAGCAGCTTACTTCGACTAGGAGGTGAGAATGAGCAGTTCTTC.

The chain employs TRBV4-3 and TRBJ2-2; D is perhaps TRBD2 (5 bases). Germline V gene sequence: CDR1 LGHNA, CDR2 YSLEER. CDR3 length: 16 amino acids. Trimming removed 0 bases from V and 6 bases from J, with 14 bases in between. CDR3 DNA sequence: TGCGCCAGCAGCCAAGATAAGGGAATTAGCGCCGGGGAGCTGTTTTTT. This translates into CASSQDKGISAGELFF.

The chain links TRBV5-4 to TRBJ2-7; tentative D call: TRBD1 (6 bases). The CDR3 loop spans 13 amino acids. Germline lookup yields CDR1 SGHNT and CDR2 YYREEE (reference sequence). With 2 bases removed from V and 5 bases from J, the gap between germline ends came to 11 bases. Here the CDR3 DNA reads TGTGCCAGCAGCTTCCGGGACAACCACGAGCAGTACTTC. Translated, it gives CASSFRDNHEQYF.

This chain uses TRBV6-1 with TRBJ1-1, with D tentatively TRBD1 (6 bases). Trimming took 7 bases from V and 6 from J, leaving 18 bases between them. The CDR3 has 14 residues. The germline V gene encodes CDR1 MNHNS and CDR2 SASEGT. CDR3 coding DNA: TGTGCCAGCAAAACCGCCCGGTGGGGGCCTGAAGCTTTCTTT. It is translated as CASKTARWGPEAFF.

The genes are TRBV7-2 and TRBJ2-7; D is unresolved. CDR1 SGHTA and CDR2 FQGNSA come from the germline V gene. There are 12 residues in the CDR3. Deletions cut 3 bases from V and 5 bases from J, with 8 bases between. The DNA of the CDR3 is TGTGCCAGCAGCTTGAGGCTTCACGAGCAGTACTTC. As protein: CASSLRLHEQYF.

This clone was recorded once. The chain is built from TRBV7-6 and TRBJ1-5, with D possibly being TRBD1 (6 bases). Trimming took off 1 base at V and 9 bases at J, with 13 bases between the two ends. This CDR3 region has 14 residues. Germline CDR1 SGHVS, CDR2 FNYEAQ. CDR3 region: CASSLEEQGSPQHF. CDR3 sequence (DNA): TGTGCCAGCAGCTTAGAGGAACAGGGTTCGCCCCAGCATTTT.

V is TRBV9 and J is TRBJ2-3; TRBD2 might be the D (6 bases). V lost 7 bases and J lost 2, with 17 bases in between. Germline lookup yields CDR1 SGDLS and CDR2 YYNGEE. CDR3 length: 15 residues. The CDR3 DNA follows: TGTGCCAGCGCCCGAAGCGGGCTAGCCACAGATACGCAGTATTTT. This encodes CASARSGLATDTQYF.

This sequence joins TRBV6-5 and TRBJ1-2; the match to TRBD1 covers 8 bases. This CDR3 has 15 residues. V gave up 6 bases and J gave up 4 bases; unmatched junction bases: 10. Germline CDR1 MNHEY, CDR2 SVGAGI. The CDR3 DNA reads TGTGCCAGCAGAAGGGGGACAGGCGCCTTCTATGGCTACACCTTC. Amino acid sequence: CASRRGTGAFYGYTF.

The V gene is TRBV7-2, the J gene TRBJ2-7; 11 bases agree with TRBD2. The V and J ends lost 7 bases and 0 bases, in that order; junction bases with no gene match: 5. This CDR3 is built from 15 residues. Per the germline V gene, CDR1 is SGHTA and CDR2 is FQGNSA. The CDR3 here is CASTASGRPSYEQYF. For the CDR3, the DNA is TGTGCCAGCACCGCTAGCGGGAGGCCCTCCTACGAGCAGTACTTC.

CDR3 in DNA: TGTGCCAGCTCGGGACTAAACAATGAGCAGTTCTTC. Encoded protein: CASSGLNNEQFF. This sequence joins TRBV27 and TRBJ2-1; 7 bases align to TRBD2. V lost 8 bases and J lost 5; bases outside the gene matches: 3. CDR1 and CDR2 from the germline V gene are MNHEY and SMNVEV (reference sequence). This CDR3 region has 12 residues.

The J gene is TRBJ2-1, the V gene TRBV14; a possible D gene is TRBD1 (6 bases). Germline-derived CDR1 and CDR2 are SGHDN and FVKESK. Between the trimmed V and J ends, which lost 4 bases and 5 bases, there was a span of 12 bases. CDR3 length: 14 residues. The CDR3 spells CASSPGHPNNEQFF. The CDR3 DNA is TGTGCCAGCAGCCCGGGACATCCCAACAATGAGCAGTTCTTC.

The gene calls are TRBV27 and TRBJ2-2; 7 bases are shared with TRBD1. The CDR3 loop spans 14 amino acids. J gave up 6 bases and V 2 bases, and 3 bases lay outside the gene matches. Germline CDR1 reads MNHEY; CDR2 reads SMNVEV (reference sequence). The CDR3 region has the DNA TGTGCCAGCAGTTTAGGGACAGAAGCCGGGGAGCTGTTTTTT. Its translation: CASSLGTEAGELFF.

The J gene is TRBJ2-7, the V gene TRBV5-1, with 8 nucleotides matching TRBD1. V shed 1 base and J 5 bases; nucleotides not matched to a gene: 8. In germline, CDR1 is SGHRS, CDR2 YFSETQ. The CDR3 is 15 amino acids. DNA of the CDR3: TGCGCCAGCAGCTTGTCAGGGCAGGGGGCAAACGAGCAGTACTTC. Translation: CASSLSGQGANEQYF.

This chain links TRBV28 with TRBJ2-7; 8 bases agree with TRBD1. V dropped 6 bases and J dropped 2; count of bases not matched to a gene: 9. The CDR3 is made up of 15 amino acids. Germline loops: CDR1 MDHEN, CDR2 SYDVKM. The CDR3 DNA reads as TGTGCCAGCAGCCCCTCGGGACAGGCCACCTACGAGCAGTACTTC. Translating gives CASSPSGQATYEQYF.

The V and J genes are TRBV27 and TRBJ2-1; TRBD1 is a possible D gene (5 bases). Germline CDR1 MNHEY, CDR2 SMNVEV (reference sequence). The CDR3 spans 14 residues. The ends were cut back, 4 bases at V and 2 bases at J, with 9 bases in the middle. The CDR3 protein is CASSSWGAYNEQFF. CDR3 sequence (DNA): TGTGCCAGCAGTTCTTGGGGCGCCTACAATGAGCAGTTCTTC.

J is TRBJ2-1 and V is TRBV19, with a tentative D call TRBD2 (5 bases). With 9 bases removed from V and 9 bases from J, the gap between germline ends came to 15 bases. The CDR3 consists of 12 residues. CDR1 and CDR2 from the germline V gene are LNHDA and SQIVND (reference sequence). CDR3 sequence (DNA): TGTGCCAGCCAAAACCCGGGGTCTGAGCAGTTCTTC. The encoded protein is CASQNPGSEQFF.